This passage covers 28 T cell receptor beta chains from one sample sequenced in a study of OX40 agonist ivuxolimab in advanced cancers. Library construction relied on the immunoSEQ multiplex PCR assay. The table comes from immuneACCESS by way of TCRdb, which keeps in-frame sequences with V and J called. Part of the clones is missing from these tables; in studies checked, under half for an unresolved V gene and the rest for unknown reasons. Counted in this sample were around 48,000 clones; approximately 80% of them appeared once. About 2.6% of the sample is in the top ten clones. The sequencing here drew on CD4+ or CD8+ T cells sorted from blood, taken in a trial of the OX40 agonist ivuxolimab. All receptors derive from an adult with an advanced solid tumor such as melanoma, head and neck, liver or kidney cancer.

This clone has just one count. The V and J genes are TRBV9 and TRBJ2-4, with D tentatively TRBD1 (5 bases). This CDR3 has 15 residues. Per germline, CDR1 SGDLS and CDR2 YYNGEE. V was trimmed by 4 bases and J by 1 base, leaving 12 bases between them. The CDR3 loop reads CASSPTVGAKNIQYF. The DNA of the CDR3 is TGTGCCAGCAGCCCGACAGTGGGGGCCAAAAACATTCAGTACTTC. The full variable domain, completed using reference TRBV9 and TRBJ2-4, is DSGVTQTPKHLITATGQRVTLRCSPRSGDLSVYWYQQSLDQGLQFLIQYYNGEERAKGNILERFSAQQFPDLHSELNLSSLELGDSALYFCASSPTVGAKNIQYFGAGTRLSVL.

This clone was counted a few times. The chain uses TRBV6-5 and TRBJ2-2; TRBD1 matches 7 bases. The CDR3 has 15 residues. J gave up 5 bases and V 6 bases, and 9 bases lay outside the gene matches. The germline V gene encodes CDR1 MNHEY and CDR2 SVGAGI. The CDR3 loop is CASSSTGAVTGELFF. DNA of the CDR3: TGTGCCAGCAGCTCCACAGGGGCGGTGACCGGGGAGCTGTTTTTT.

This clone was counted once. This sequence joins TRBV7-3 and TRBJ2-2; tentative D call: TRBD2 (6 bases). The CDR3 sequence is 12 residues long. V gave up 4 bases and J gave up 8 bases, with 8 bases separating them. The germline V gene encodes CDR1 SGHTA and CDR2 FQGTGA. CDR3: CASSSSAGELFF. The CDR3, as DNA: TGTGCCAGCAGCTCTAGCGCTGGGGAGCTGTTTTTT.

The J gene is TRBJ1-1, the V gene TRBV10-3; D remains unclear. CDR1 is ENHRY, CDR2 SYGVKD, per germline. The CDR3 loop spans 13 amino acids. V was clipped by 3 bases and J by 0 bases, with 5 bases between them. The CDR3 loop is CAISDTMNTEAFF. CDR3 sequence (DNA): TGTGCCATCAGTGACACGATGAACACTGAAGCTTTCTTT.

J is TRBJ2-1 and V is TRBV6-1; 7 nucleotides align to TRBD1. This CDR3 is built from 14 residues. Germline loops: CDR1 MNHNS, CDR2 SASEGT. The V segment lost 2 bases and the J segment 12 bases; nucleotides outside the gene matches: 10. The CDR3 protein is CASSETPPGDRQFF. For the CDR3, the DNA is TGTGCCAGCAGTGAAACCCCCCCCGGGGACAGGCAGTTCTTC.

A single count supports this clone. CDR3: CASSATTGGNQPQHF. CDR3 DNA: TGTGCCAGCAGCGCGACGACAGGGGGGAATCAGCCCCAGCATTTT. The rearrangement uses TRBV7-9 and TRBJ1-5; the match to TRBD1 covers 9 bases. V shed 5 bases and J 4 bases; nucleotides not matched to a gene: 6. Germline V CDR1 and CDR2: SEHNR, FQNEAQ (reference sequence). CDR3 length equals 15 residues.

This chain uses TRBV11-2 with TRBJ2-1; no clear D gene. Germline V gene data show CDR1 as SGHAT and CDR2 as FQNNGV. Trimming took 0 bases from V and 5 from J, leaving 20 bases between them. The CDR3 is 18 amino acids. CDR3 in DNA: TGTGCCAGCAGCTTAGAATGGGGTGGATACGGTAGTGACAATGAGCAGTTCTTC. Its translation is CASSLEWGGYGSDNEQFF.

The J gene is TRBJ2-1, the V gene TRBV7-3, with unresolved D. The CDR3 has 12 residues. The V end lost 3 bases, the J end lost 7 bases, and 7 bases lay between the germline ends. CDR1 is SGHTA, CDR2 FQGTGA, per germline. The CDR3 loop is CASSLDANEQFF. The CDR3 DNA reads as TGTGCCAGCAGCTTGGACGCTAATGAGCAGTTCTTC.

The chain has TRBV7-6 and TRBJ2-5; 9 bases map to TRBD2. The CDR3 spans 17 residues. The germline CDR1 and CDR2 sequences are SGHVS and FNYEAQ. With V trimmed by 3 bases and J by 7 bases, 15 bases remained unmatched. The CDR3 loop reads CASSFAPSGILRLTQYF. The CDR3, as DNA: TGTGCCAGCAGCTTCGCGCCTAGCGGGATCCTTCGGTTGACCCAGTACTTC.

The count of this clone is one. The chain couples TRBV27 to TRBJ1-5; D may be TRBD1 (5 bases). Germline-derived CDR1 and CDR2 are MNHEY and SMNVEV (reference sequence). V was trimmed by 4 bases and J by 5 bases, leaving 12 bases between them. This CDR3 contains 14 residues. CDR3 nucleotides: TGTGCCAGCAGTTCTTGGGGCCAGGATCAGCCCCAGCATTTT. This translates into CASSSWGQDQPQHF.

The V and J genes are TRBV9 and TRBJ2-3; 7 positions match TRBD2. V shed 0 bases and J 3 bases; nucleotides not matched to a gene: 13. This CDR3 is built from 18 residues. Germline CDR1 SGDLS, CDR2 YYNGEE. The CDR3 sequence is CASSVVESPGAGTDTQYF. The CDR3 region has the DNA TGTGCCAGCAGCGTAGTGGAGAGTCCGGGAGCGGGAACAGATACGCAGTATTTT.

The genes are TRBV20-1 and TRBJ2-5; no firm D call. The germline V gene has CDR1 DFQATT and CDR2 SNEGSKA (reference sequence). This CDR3 contains 11 residues. Trimming took 2 bases from V and 5 from J, leaving 6 bases between them. CDR3 sequence (DNA): TGCAGTGCTAGAAGATCGGAGACCCAGTACTTC. Encoded protein: CSARRSETQYF.

This chain connects TRBV18 to TRBJ1-4; TRBD1 matches 7 bases. J gave up 4 bases and V 2 bases, and 7 bases lay outside the gene matches. CDR3 size: 16 residues. CDR1 is KGHSH, CDR2 LQKENI, per germline. In DNA, the CDR3 is TGTGCCAGCTCACCAACACGACAGGGTGGTAATGAAAAACTGTTTTTT. Translated, it gives CASSPTRQGGNEKLFF. Filled out from reference TRBV18 and TRBJ1-4, the complete variable domain reads NAGVMQNPRHLVRRRGQEARLRCSPMKGHSHVYWYRQLPEEGLKFMVYLQKENIIDESGMPKERFSAEFPKEGPSILRIQQVVRGDSAAYFCASSPTRQGGNEKLFFGSGTQLSVL.

This chain connects TRBV5-8 to TRBJ1-5, with a possible D match to TRBD1 (5 bases). Trimming removed 1 base from V and 7 bases from J, with 15 bases in between. The CDR3 is 15 amino acids. Germline CDR1 and CDR2: SGHTS and YDEGEE. The CDR3: CASSLRAGLGQPQHF. The DNA for the CDR3 is TGTGCCAGCAGCTTGAGGGCAGGGCTTGGACAGCCCCAGCATTTT.

The CDR3 protein is CASRSPVGGTEAFF. The DNA of the CDR3 is TGTGCCAGCAGGTCCCCGGTGGGGGGCACTGAAGCTTTCTTT. The rearrangement uses TRBV6-5 and TRBJ1-1; a weak D match, TRBD1 (5 bases). V was trimmed by 6 bases and J by 4 bases, leaving 15 bases between them. Germline CDR1 and CDR2: MNHEY and SVGAGI. The CDR3 is made up of 14 amino acids.

V and J are TRBV18 and TRBJ2-7, with 9 positions matching TRBD1. V lost 4 bases and J lost 3; bases outside the gene matches: 4. Germline V gene lookup returns CDR1 KGHSH and CDR2 LQKENI. This CDR3 has 14 amino acids. The CDR3 is CASSRTGESYEQYF. The CDR3 DNA is TGTGCCAGCTCACGGACAGGGGAAAGCTACGAGCAGTACTTC.

This clone was picked up a small number of times. The J gene is TRBJ2-1, the V gene TRBV14; D is unresolved. The germline CDR1 and CDR2 sequences are SGHDN and FVKESK. V gave up 5 bases and J gave up 4 bases, with 15 bases separating them. This CDR3 is 15 amino acids long. The CDR3 nucleotides are TGTGCCAGCAGCACACGCTCAAATAAATACAATGAGCAGTTCTTC. Protein product: CASSTRSNKYNEQFF.

The V gene is TRBV5-1, the J gene TRBJ2-1; 8 bases agree with TRBD2. Germline CDR1 SGHRS, CDR2 YFSETQ. After removal of 0 bases from V and 6 bases from J, the junction contained 5 bases not matched to a gene. This CDR3 spans 15 amino acids. CDR3 coding DNA: TGCGCCAGCAGCTTGGCGTTAGCGGGGCTCAATGAGCAGTTCTTC. It yields the protein CASSLALAGLNEQFF.

This sequence joins TRBV6-5 and TRBJ2-1; tentative D call: TRBD2 (5 bases). Germline assignment: CDR1 MNHEY and CDR2 SVGAGI. The CDR3 extends over 15 amino acids. Trimming shortened V by 6 bases and J by 0 bases, and 12 bases separated the two germline ends. In DNA, the CDR3 is TGTGCCAGCAGCCCGCGTAGCGACTCCTACAATGAGCAGTTCTTC. Its protein product is CASSPRSDSYNEQFF.

The chain employs TRBV11-2 and TRBJ1-2; the match to TRBD1 covers 7 bases. CDR1 is SGHAT, CDR2 FQNNGV, per germline. The CDR3 contains 13 residues. J lost 4 bases, V lost 5 bases, and 4 bases had no gene match. The CDR3 spells CASSADRAYGYTF. CDR3 sequence (DNA): TGTGCCAGCAGCGCAGACAGGGCCTATGGCTACACCTTC.

The V call is TRBV2, the J call TRBJ2-1, with 7 bases aligning to TRBD1. Germline lookup yields CDR1 SNHLY and CDR2 FYNNEI. V gave up 5 bases and J gave up 1 base; unmatched junction bases: 8. The length of the CDR3 is 16 residues. The CDR3 reads CASSRTGLLSYNEQFF. The CDR3 DNA reads TGTGCCAGCAGTCGGACAGGCCTTCTATCCTACAATGAGCAGTTCTTC.

V gene TRBV6-1 combines with J gene TRBJ1-5; D gene ambiguous. Trimming shortened V by 0 bases and J by 4 bases, and 4 bases separated the two germline ends. Germline V CDR1 and CDR2: MNHNS, SASEGT. CDR3 length equals 13 residues. The CDR3 loop is CASSEARNQPQHF. The CDR3 DNA reads TGTGCCAGCAGTGAAGCCAGAAATCAGCCCCAGCATTTT.

The V gene is TRBV7-8, the J gene TRBJ1-2; D not resolved. The germline gives CDR1 SGHVS, CDR2 FQNEAQ. Trimming removed 1 base at V and 4 bases at J, with 4 bases between. The CDR3 contains 12 residues. Here the CDR3 DNA reads TGTGCCAGCAGCTTAGTTTCCTATGGCTACACCTTC. It specifies CASSLVSYGYTF.

CDR3 DNA sequence: TGTGCCAGTAGCTTCGGTAGCGGGACGGCCTACGAGCAGTACTTC. Amino acids: CASSFGSGTAYEQYF. This chain connects TRBV19 to TRBJ2-7; 8 bases line up with TRBD2. The CDR3 covers 15 residues. With 6 bases clipped from V and 2 bases from J, the junction kept 9 bases outside the gene matches. Germline-derived CDR1 and CDR2 are LNHDA and SQIVND (reference sequence).

V usage is TRBV9 and J usage is TRBJ2-3; a possible D gene is TRBD1 (6 bases). Germline CDR1 and CDR2: SGDLS and YYNGEE. Trimming shortened V by 0 bases and J by 2 bases, and 13 bases separated the two germline ends. The CDR3 consists of 16 residues. The CDR3 region is CASSVDLTGNTDTQYF. The CDR3 DNA reads TGTGCCAGCAGCGTAGATTTGACAGGCAACACAGATACGCAGTATTTT.

The chain is built from TRBV19 and TRBJ2-1; the D gene is possibly TRBD2 (5 bases). This CDR3 region has 13 residues. The V and J ends lost 6 bases and 4 bases respectively, with 10 bases between them. Germline assignment: CDR1 LNHDA and CDR2 SQIVND (reference sequence). This CDR3 reads CASSPGLYNEQFF. The CDR3 DNA is TGTGCCAGTAGCCCAGGACTGTACAATGAGCAGTTCTTC.

The gene calls are TRBV15 and TRBJ1-5, with 7 bases identical to TRBD1. Germline assignment: CDR1 LNHNV and CDR2 YYDKDF (reference sequence). The CDR3 totals 15 residues. V shed 3 bases and J 3 bases; nucleotides not matched to a gene: 5. This chain's CDR3 is CATSSPEGANQPQHF. CDR3 DNA: TGTGCCACCAGCAGCCCGGAGGGGGCCAATCAGCCCCAGCATTTT.

V usage is TRBV5-6 and J usage is TRBJ2-7; a possible D gene is TRBD1 (5 bases). The V and J ends lost 1 base and 3 bases respectively, with 17 bases between them. The germline gives CDR1 SGHDT, CDR2 YYEEEE. This CDR3 has 16 residues. The CDR3 loop is CASSLQGALNRYEQYF. Written as DNA, the CDR3 is TGTGCCAGCAGCTTGCAAGGGGCGTTAAATCGCTACGAGCAGTACTTC.